The source of this T cell receptor beta chain is a study of siplizumab effects on memory and regulatory T cells. With 4 bases removed from V and 2 bases from J, the gap between germline ends came to 12 bases. This CDR3 is built from 15 residues. The germline CDR1 and CDR2 sequences are SGHDN and FVKESK. The study's findings and limits: Roughly 75-96% of proliferating CD4+ or CD8+ clones lacked a naive or memory phenotype that could be assigned. The Treg-derived share of mappable alloreactive CD4+ clones averaged approximately 71% with siplizumab and 25% to 30% in controls. Alloreactive sequences traceable to unstimulated CD4+ memory cells declined significantly under siplizumab.

Repertoires were generated with immunoSEQ multiplex PCR, while TCRdb's copy carries only in-frame clones and drops some. The sample lists about 100,000 clones, 90% to 95% seen once, with 1% to 1.5% in the top ten. As for this clone: What it recognizes is unknown.

The chain employs TRBV14 and TRBJ2-1; D gene uncertain. The sequence was collected from a human donor in good health. The sample comprised non-Treg CD4+ T cells sorted from blood. The CDR3 DNA reads as TGTGCCAGCAGCCTGTACCCACACACCTACAATGAGCAGTTCTTC. This translates into CASSLYPHTYNEQFF.